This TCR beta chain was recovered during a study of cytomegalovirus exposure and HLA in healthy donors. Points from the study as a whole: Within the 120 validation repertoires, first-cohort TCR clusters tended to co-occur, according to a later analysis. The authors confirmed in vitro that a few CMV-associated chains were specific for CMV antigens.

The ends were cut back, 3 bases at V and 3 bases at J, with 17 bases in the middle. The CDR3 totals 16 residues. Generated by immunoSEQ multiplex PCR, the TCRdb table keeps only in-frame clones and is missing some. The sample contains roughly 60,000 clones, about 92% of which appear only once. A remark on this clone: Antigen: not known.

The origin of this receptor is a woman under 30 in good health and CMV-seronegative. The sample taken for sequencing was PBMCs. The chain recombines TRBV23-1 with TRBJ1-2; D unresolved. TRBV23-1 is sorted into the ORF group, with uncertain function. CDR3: CASSQPEFGIYYGYTF. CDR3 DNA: TGCGCCAGCAGTCAGCCGGAATTCGGGATCTACTATGGCTACACCTTC.